These T cell receptor beta chains were read from a single sample in a study of blood T cells in healthy people across ages. TCRdb reanalysed the 5' RACE reads using MiXCR and keeps one entry per CDR3 protein. Here the sample spans 870,000 or so distinct CDR3 sequences, 29% being singletons. Sample: blood. The receptor set was obtained from an elderly woman in good health. CDR3s leave out the opening cysteine and the closing phenylalanine or tryptophan.

TRBV2	TRBJ2-1	ASSYGLAGGVRF
TRBV10-3	TRBJ2-1	VISELAGAYNEQF
TRBV28	TRBJ1-1	ASGDGDRKAF
TRBV6-2/TRBV6-3	TRBJ2-7	ASTTAGYEQY
TRBV9	TRBJ1-2	ASSPGQGFYGYT
TRBV7-2	.	ASSLTRASGEQY
TRBV27	TRBJ1-5	ASRGGGNQPQH
TRBV6-1	.	ASSADRGAETQY
TRBV4-2	TRBJ2-5	ASSQDGRGETQY
TRBV7-2	TRBJ2-7	ASSRDSQGTQY
TRBV3-1	TRBJ2-1	ASRQRGGYFNEQF
TRBV5-4	TRBJ2-5	ASSPQAGGRVETQY
TRBV6-5	TRBJ1-4	ASSYRGRTIEKLF
TRBV7-2	TRBJ2-1	ASSPGTGVGEQF
TRBV12-3/TRBV12-4	TRBJ2-3	ASSLAGGPLGTDTQY
TRBV20-1	TRBJ2-7	SARRQGGEQY
TRBV7-2	TRBJ2-7	ANSPLYEQY
TRBV5-6	TRBJ2-1	ASSLAGQYNEQF
TRBV29-1	TRBJ2-7	SVEDRAYEQY
TRBV5-4	TRBJ2-2	ASSWTEDGELF
TRBV7-9	TRBJ2-7	ASSACGGSSYEQY
TRBV19	TRBJ1-5	ASSLIYSNQPQH
TRBV9	TRBJ2-1	ASSVGGGYYNEQF
TRBV20-1	TRBJ2-5	SARMVAREETQY
TRBV7-9	TRBJ1-1	ASSLWRGADTEAF
TRBV6-2/TRBV6-3	TRBJ2-3	ASTLTGTTDTQY
TRBV14	TRBJ2-7	ASSQDATRVEQY
TRBV7-9	TRBJ2-1	ASSSPQGFYNEQF
TRBV6-5	TRBJ2-3	ASSSRRGAATDTQY
TRBV10-2	TRBJ2-2	ASSEGESRPGELF
TRBV20-1	TRBJ2-3	SARGAYSTDTQY
TRBV7-2	TRBJ1-4	ASSPPGVREKLF
TRBV7-2	TRBJ1-2	ASSLVPRGRDGYT
TRBV7-9	TRBJ2-6	ASSASILGANVLT
TRBV2	TRBJ1-2	ASSNGDRGNYGYT
TRBV7-2	TRBJ1-1	ASSFDRERAEAF
TRBV4-3	TRBJ2-3	TSSQDLWARGRATDTQY
TRBV16	TRBJ2-6	ASSPSTSGEFSGANVLT
TRBV7-2	TRBJ2-4	ASSPWGQGGKNIQY
TRBV5-6	TRBJ2-5	ASSLLGTQETQY
TRBV7-2	TRBJ2-1	ARSLGLVEQF
TRBV12-3/TRBV12-4	TRBJ2-1	ASSSILDRENEQF
TRBV27	TRBJ2-1	ASSLLGTGLDEQF
TRBV6-6	TRBJ1-5	ASSYPGNNQPQH
TRBV5-1	TRBJ2-2	ASSVGRLLTGELF